This is a list of T cell receptor beta chains from one sample in a study of blood T cell repertoires in COVID-19. Sequencing used immunoSEQ multiplex PCR; TCRdb keeps in-frame clones, though not all of them. The data show approximately 240,000 clones, with 75% to 85% seen just once and more than 1.2% held by the top ten. The sequencing input was peripheral blood. The source of these receptors is a woman aged 40 to 55 who had recovered from COVID-19. The CDR3 runs from the conserved cysteine through the conserved F or W. The order of the fields is D gene, J gene, CDR3 length, clone size, V gene, CDR3 DNA, CDR3 protein. A D gene is named only where the DNA matches it firmly. A row's size may be missing; if present it is once, few, many or a size class.

d_gene: TRBD1; j_gene: TRBJ2-7; len: 15; abundance: .; v_gene: TRBV10-3; CDR3nt: TGTGCCATCAGTGAGTCTGGGACAGGGGTCGTCGAGCAGTACTTC; CDR3aa: CAISESGTGVVEQYF
d_gene: .; j_gene: TRBJ2-2; len: 16; abundance: .; v_gene: TRBV7-2; CDR3nt: TGTGCCAGCAGCTTAGAGGGGACAACGAACACCGGGGAGCTGTTTTTT; CDR3aa: CASSLEGTTNTGELFF
d_gene: TRBD2; j_gene: TRBJ2-3; len: 19; abundance: .; v_gene: TRBV6-2/TRBV6-3; CDR3nt: TGTGCCAGCAGTTACTCCGGAAGACTAGCGGGGGATAACACAGATACGCAGTATTTT; CDR3aa: CASSYSGRLAGDNTDTQYF
d_gene: .; j_gene: TRBJ2-4; len: 15; abundance: .; v_gene: TRBV28; CDR3nt: TGTGCCAGCAGTTCCTCCGGAGCCTCCAAAAACATTCAGTACTTC; CDR3aa: CASSSSGASKNIQYF
d_gene: .; j_gene: TRBJ2-1; len: 13; abundance: .; v_gene: TRBV2; CDR3nt: TGTGCCAGCAGGAGGGGGGGGGTCAATGAGCAGTTCTTC; CDR3aa: CASRRGGVNEQFF
d_gene: TRBD1; j_gene: TRBJ1-1; len: 16; abundance: few; v_gene: TRBV4-3; CDR3nt: TGCGCCAGCAGCCAAGGTTCCGGGACAGGGGACACTGAAGCTTTCTTT; CDR3aa: CASSQGSGTGDTEAFF
d_gene: .; j_gene: TRBJ1-3; len: 17; abundance: .; v_gene: TRBV7-2; CDR3nt: TGTGCCAGCAGCAAGATACAGGGAGGGGGCTCTGGAAACACCATATATTTT; CDR3aa: CASSKIQGGGSGNTIYF
d_gene: .; j_gene: TRBJ2-3; len: 12; abundance: .; v_gene: TRBV5-1; CDR3nt: TGCGCCAGCAGCCTAGGGACTCATACGCAGTATTTT; CDR3aa: CASSLGTHTQYF
d_gene: TRBD2; j_gene: TRBJ2-3; len: 16; abundance: .; v_gene: TRBV7-2; CDR3nt: TGTGCCAGCAGCTCGGCCCCTAGCGGGAGCACAGATACGCAGTATTTT; CDR3aa: CASSSAPSGSTDTQYF
d_gene: .; j_gene: TRBJ2-7; len: 16; abundance: few; v_gene: TRBV7-2; CDR3nt: TGTGCCAGCAGCGAAGTCGGGACTGACGACTCCTACGAGCAGTACTTC; CDR3aa: CASSEVGTDDSYEQYF
d_gene: .; j_gene: TRBJ1-3; len: 16; abundance: .; v_gene: TRBV6-6; CDR3nt: TGTGCCAGCGGAACTCTCAGGGAAAACTCTGGAAACACCATATATTTT; CDR3aa: CASGTLRENSGNTIYF